The TCR beta chain described here comes from a study of tumor and adjacent non-tumor tissue in lung cancer. Germline assignment: CDR1 SGHTS and CDR2 YDEGEE. The CDR3 is 12 residues long. As for this clonotype: This may be a read error: a much more frequent sequence differs by one nucleotide.

RNA was extracted from bulk tissue without any cell sorting. The normal lung tissue was taken more than 3 cm from the tumor edge. Three rounds of nested PCR, following a modified ARM-PCR protocol, produced the TCRbeta library. MiXCR, applied by TCRdb to the multiplex PCR reads, yields one record per CDR3 protein. The sample records tens of thousands of distinct CDR3 sequences, 60% to 70% being singletons. The sample consisted of distant non-tumor lung tissue. The receptor's source is a woman in her 40s with non-small cell lung cancer. This chain joins TRBV5-8 and TRBJ1-6; no clear D gene. In DNA, the CDR3 is TGTGCCAGCAGCTTCGGGGATTCACCCATCCACTTC. Residues: CASSFGDSPIHF.